This T cell receptor beta chain emerged from a study of cytomegalovirus exposure and HLA in healthy donors. General study points: According to an earlier analysis, most TCR beta V segments yielded productive rearrangements about 90% or about 30% of the time.

The CDR3 is made up of 14 amino acids. Germline V CDR1 and CDR2: LNHDA, SQIVND (reference sequence). The trim removed 4 bases at V and 9 bases at J, leaving 8 bases unmatched. This clone has only one observation. Its antigen remains unidentified. PCR primers comprised 60 Vbeta and 13 Jbeta primers. Sequencing used immunoSEQ multiplex PCR; TCRdb keeps in-frame clones, though not all of them. Of under 150,000 clones in the sample, 65% to 90% are singletons; the top ten hold 3.9%. The TCR originated in a woman aged 25 to 39 in good health and CMV-seronegative. V usage is TRBV19 and J usage is TRBJ2-1, with TRBD2 identical over 8 bases. The sequenced material came from PBMCs. CDR3 nucleotide sequence: TGTGCCAGTAGTAGCCGGGAGGGCCTCAGTGAGCAGTTCTTC. Its protein is CASSSREGLSEQFF.